Listed below are T cell receptor beta chains from one sample, sequenced in a study of cytomegalovirus exposure and HLA in healthy donors. The repertoire was sequenced with immunoSEQ multiplex PCR; TCRdb's copy has only in-frame clones and lacks some. The sample shows 100,000 to 150,000 clones, approximately 82% of them seen only once. The source material was PBMCs. The source of these receptors is a female donor in good health and CMV-seronegative. Both conserved end residues are part of each CDR3. The D gene is left open where the match is weak. Rows give clone size only sometimes, using once, few, many, or a class for an expanded clone.

>TRBJ2-7|TRBV19|.|TRBD1
CASSISTTGFHEQYF
TGTGCCAGTAGTATCTCCACGACAGGGTTCCACGAGCAGTACTTC
>TRBJ2-7|TRBV7-9|.|.
CASSNQPRVRGNDEQYF
TGTGCCAGCAGCAACCAGCCCCGGGTCAGGGGAAATGACGAGCAGTACTTC
>TRBJ1-2|TRBV19|.|.
CATSTGLKGYTF
TGTGCCACCTCAACAGGGTTGAAGGGCTACACCTTC
>TRBJ1-2|TRBV19|.|.
CASTYRAGPSGYGYTF
TGTGCCAGTACCTACAGGGCAGGCCCTTCGGGCTATGGCTACACCTTC
>TRBJ2-5|TRBV10-3|.|.
CAISVAAQETQYF
TGTGCCATCAGTGTGGCAGCGCAAGAGACCCAGTACTTC
>TRBJ2-5|TRBV5-1|.|.
CASSLASRGETQYF
TGCGCCAGCAGCTTGGCCTCGAGGGGGGAGACCCAGTACTTC
>TRBJ2-6|TRBV7-2|few|TRBD1
CASSPTGGARSGANVLTF
TGTGCCAGCAGCCCCACAGGGGGCGCCCGTTCTGGGGCCAACGTCCTGACTTTC
>TRBJ1-1|TRBV28|once|.
CASKAGNTEAFF
TGTGCCAGCAAAGCCGGGAACACTGAAGCTTTCTTT
>TRBJ1-2|TRBV6-1|.|TRBD1
CASRGQGWLYGYTF
TGTGCCAGCAGGGGACAGGGATGGCTCTATGGCTACACCTTC
>TRBJ1-3|TRBV5-1|few|TRBD1
CASSLWDRSTGNTIYF
TGCGCCAGCAGCTTGTGGGACAGGTCCACTGGAAACACCATATATTTT
>TRBJ2-5|TRBV6-1|.|.
CASSEVGRGETQYF
TGTGCCAGCAGTGAAGTCGGTAGAGGGGAGACCCAGTACTTC
>TRBJ2-1|TRBV4-3|.|TRBD2
CASSQGPPSGYTYNEQFF
TGCGCCAGCAGCCAAGGGCCCCCTAGCGGATACACCTACAATGAGCAGTTCTTC
>TRBJ2-1|TRBV15|.|TRBD2
CATSRAGREYYNEQFF
TGTGCCACCAGCAGAGCAGGGCGGGAGTACTACAATGAGCAGTTCTTC
>TRBJ2-7|TRBV30|.|.
CAWSGGREQYF
TGTGCCTGGAGTGGGGGCCGCGAGCAGTACTTC
>TRBJ2-7|TRBV6-5|.|.
CASSYKGLSYEQYF
TGTGCCAGCAGTTACAAGGGGCTCTCCTACGAGCAGTACTTC
>TRBJ1-4|TRBV7-9|.|.
CASSLGSGDEKLFF
TGTGCCAGCAGCTTAGGGTCAGGGGACGAGAAACTGTTTTTT
>TRBJ1-5|TRBV30|few|.
CAWNRDGSNQPQHF
TGTGCCTGGAATCGGGATGGGAGCAATCAGCCCCAGCATTTT
>TRBJ2-7|TRBV5-4|.|TRBD2
CASTPGGLVHEQYF
TGTGCCAGCACCCCCGGGGGACTAGTCCACGAGCAGTACTTC
>TRBJ1-1|TRBV4-2|.|.
CASSQEGSSSTEAFF
TGTGCCAGCAGCCAAGAGGGCAGTTCATCCACTGAAGCTTTCTTT
>TRBJ1-2|TRBV29-1|once|TRBD1
CSVGGGTGSGYTF
TGCAGCGTTGGTGGCGGGACAGGTTCTGGCTACACCTTC
>TRBJ2-6|TRBV7-9|.|TRBD1
CASSLAGTGTSGANVLTF
TGTGCCAGCAGTTTAGCCGGGACAGGGACCTCTGGGGCCAACGTCCTGACTTTC
>TRBJ2-7|TRBV10-2|.|TRBD2
CASSFGLAGYEQYF
TGCGCCAGCAGTTTCGGACTAGCCGGCTACGAGCAGTACTTC
>TRBJ2-5|TRBV11-3|.|TRBD2
CASSLGTSGPQETQYF
TGTGCCAGCAGCTTAGGAACTAGCGGGCCCCAAGAGACCCAGTACTTC
>TRBJ1-1|TRBV5-1|.|TRBD1
CASTREGANTEAFF
TGCGCCAGCACCCGGGAGGGGGCGAACACTGAAGCTTTCTTT
>TRBJ2-7|TRBV2|few|.
CASSALGGSGYEQYF
TGTGCCAGCAGTGCTCTAGGGGGTTCAGGGTACGAGCAGTACTTC
>TRBJ1-2|TRBV5-8|.|.
CASSLVRGYYGYTF
TGTGCCAGCAGCTTGGTTAGGGGTTACTATGGCTACACCTTC
>TRBJ2-5|TRBV5-4|few|TRBD2
CASSLALAGGDETQYF
TGTGCCAGCAGCTTGGCCCTAGCGGGAGGCGATGAGACCCAGTACTTC
>TRBJ2-1|TRBV7-2|.|TRBD2
CASSLTAGEGEQFF
TGTGCCAGCAGCTTGACGGCGGGAGAAGGCGAGCAGTTCTTC
>TRBJ1-1|TRBV6-1|.|TRBD1
CASKPGTAGTEAFF
TGTGCCAGTAAACCCGGGACAGCGGGCACTGAAGCTTTCTTT
>TRBJ2-1|TRBV11-3|few|TRBD2
CASSLGSGTSGPQFF
TGTGCCAGCAGCTTAGGGTCGGGGACTAGCGGGCCGCAGTTCTTC
>TRBJ1-6|TRBV28|.|.
CASSRQGDYNSPLHF
TGTGCCAGCAGTAGGCAGGGTGACTATAATTCACCCCTCCACTTT
>TRBJ2-1|TRBV19|.|TRBD1
CASSPEDRGLEDEQFF
TGTGCCAGTAGTCCAGAGGACAGGGGGCTTGAGGATGAGCAGTTCTTC
>TRBJ1-5|TRBV28|.|TRBD1
CASIPGDRPFRPQHF
TGTGCCAGCATCCCGGGGGACAGGCCTTTTCGGCCCCAGCATTTT
>TRBJ2-7|TRBV11-2|.|.
CASTQGYSNEQYF
TGTGCCAGTACTCAGGGCTATTCCAACGAGCAGTACTTC
>TRBJ2-1|TRBV11-3|.|.
CASSQGRLATEQFF
TGTGCCAGCAGCCAGGGGCGACTAGCAACTGAGCAGTTCTTC
>TRBJ2-7|TRBV2|once|TRBD1
CASSPDRAKYF
TGTGCCAGCAGCCCTGACAGGGCGAAGTACTTC
>TRBJ1-4|TRBV28|.|TRBD1
CASRGGQVNEKLFF
TGTGCCAGCAGGGGAGGACAGGTTAATGAAAAACTGTTTTTT
>TRBJ2-2|TRBV2|.|.
CASRDTDTGELFF
TGTGCCAGCAGGGACACTGACACCGGGGAGCTGTTTTTT
>TRBJ1-2|TRBV7-8|.|.
CASSSTSGGSYTF
TGTGCCAGCAGCTCCACCTCCGGAGGAAGCTACACCTTC
>TRBJ2-2|TRBV9|.|TRBD2
CASKMGLANTGELFF
TGTGCCAGCAAAATGGGACTAGCGAACACCGGGGAGCTGTTTTTT
>TRBJ2-2|TRBV19|.|TRBD2
CASSISGANTGELFF
TGTGCCAGTAGTATTAGCGGGGCGAACACCGGGGAGCTGTTTTTT
>TRBJ2-7|TRBV7-2|once|.
CASSLIGHPTYEQYF
TGTGCCAGCAGCTTAATCGGTCACCCTACCTACGAGCAGTACTTC
>TRBJ1-6|TRBV30|.|.
CAWSRRRGSYNSPLHF
TGTGCCTGGAGTCGGAGGAGGGGCTCCTATAATTCACCCCTCCACTTT
>TRBJ2-1|TRBV7-9|few|.
CASSFPPRGESYNEQFF
TGTGCCAGCAGCTTCCCGCCCAGGGGCGAATCCTACAATGAGCAGTTCTTC
>TRBJ2-3|TRBV21-1|.|.
CASSKQTASTDTQYF
TGTGCCAGCAGCAAACAGACAGCTAGCACAGATACGCAGTATTTT
>TRBJ1-3|TRBV28|once|.
CASSLSFGNTIYF
TGTGCCAGCAGCTTGTCTTTCGGAAACACCATATATTTT
>TRBJ2-3|TRBV6-6|.|TRBD1
CASSYPDREADTQYF
TGTGCCAGCAGTTACCCGGACAGGGAGGCAGATACGCAGTATTTT
>TRBJ1-5|TRBV7-9|.|TRBD1
CSSSFGADREHF
TGTTCCAGCAGCTTTGGTGCGGACAGGGAGCATTTT
>TRBJ1-3|TRBV15|.|TRBD1
CATSRVAFPTGGSGNTIYF
TGTGCCACCAGCAGAGTCGCTTTCCCTACAGGGGGCTCTGGAAACACCATATATTTT